One sample yielded the 25 T cell receptor beta chains listed below, sequenced in a study of Ad26.COV2.S vaccination and SARS-CoV-2 variants. Treatment in this sample: approximately 18 received Ad26.COV2.S at low or high dose, single or two shots; about five received placebo; per-sample allocation not given. The samples date from day 63 after the first vaccine or placebo injection. Libraries were prepared by immunoSEQ multiplex PCR; TCRdb keeps only in-frame clonotypes and omits some of them. The sample yields fewer than 500,000 clones, around 90% seen once. This specimen was peripheral blood, taken in a trial of Ad26.COV2.S vaccine versus placebo. These TCRs come from a person between 18 and 65 years old who received the Ad26.COV2.S COVID-19 vaccine or a placebo.

The chain is built from TRBV7-2 and TRBJ2-7, with D uncertain. The CDR3 covers 14 residues. Germline CDR1 reads SGHTA; CDR2 reads FQGNSA. Trimming left V 3 bases short and J 0 bases short, with 9 bases between. This CDR3 reads CASSFGRSSYEQYF. The CDR3 DNA is TGTGCCAGCAGCTTTGGACGGAGCTCCTACGAGCAGTACTTC.

The gene calls are TRBV9 and TRBJ2-2; D is unclear. The length of the CDR3 is 15 residues. Looked up from germline, CDR1 is SGDLS and CDR2 is YYNGEE. V was cut by 5 bases and J by 0 bases, with 11 bases left in between. The CDR3 nucleotides read TGTGCCAGCAGTGTTTCACCTTCGAACACCGGGGAGCTGTTTTTT. It codes for CASSVSPSNTGELFF. The whole variable domain, remainder taken from reference TRBV9 and TRBJ2-2, is DSGVTQTPKHLITATGQRVTLRCSPRSGDLSVYWYQQSLDQGLQFLIQYYNGEERAKGNILERFSAQQFPDLHSELNLSSLELGDSALYFCASSVSPSNTGELFFGEGSRLTVL.

The rearrangement joins TRBV24-1 to TRBJ2-3; a weak D match, TRBD1 (5 bases). The CDR3 extends over 14 amino acids. V lost 4 bases and J lost 6, with 13 bases in between. The germline V gene encodes CDR1 KGHDR and CDR2 SFDVKD. CDR3 residues: CATSDRGAQDTQYF. The CDR3 DNA sequence: TGTGCCACCAGTGACCGTGGGGCCCAGGATACGCAGTATTTT.

This chain uses TRBV5-1 with TRBJ2-7; no definite D call. V dropped 0 bases and J dropped 7 bases, with 11 bases sitting between them. CDR1 and CDR2 from the germline V gene are SGHRS and YFSETQ. The CDR3 loop spans 13 amino acids. The CDR3 DNA is TGCGCCAGCAGCTTGGGGGGTAACTGGGAGCAGTACTTC. Its protein product is CASSLGGNWEQYF.

The CDR3 DNA sequence: TGTGCCAGCAGTCTTTCCAGCTCTGGGATGGCCTACACTGAAGCTTTCTTT. Translated: CASSLSSSGMAYTEAFF. This sequence joins TRBV28 and TRBJ1-1; D gene unclear. Germline V gene lookup returns CDR1 MDHEN and CDR2 SYDVKM. Trimming removed 5 bases from V and 3 bases from J, with 22 bases in between. There are 17 residues in the CDR3. Combining the CDR3 with reference TRBV28 and TRBJ1-1 gives the whole variable domain DVKVTQSSRYLVKRTGEKVFLECVQDMDHENMFWYRQDPGLGLRLIYFSYDVKMKEKGDIPEGYSVSREKKERFSLILESASTNQTSMYLCASSLSSSGMAYTEAFFGQGTRLTVV.

The chain uses TRBV28 and TRBJ2-5; 9 nucleotides agree with TRBD2. The CDR3 runs to 13 residues. CDR1 is MDHEN, CDR2 SYDVKM, per germline. Trimming at V came to 6 bases and at J to 4 bases, leaving 3 bases not matched to a gene. Here the CDR3 reads CASRPTSGETQYF. The CDR3, as DNA: TGTGCCAGCAGACCGACTAGCGGAGAGACCCAGTACTTC.

The V and J genes are TRBV4-1 and TRBJ2-7; D is uncertain. Germline CDR1 reads MGHRA; CDR2 reads YSYEKL. The CDR3 length is 15 residues. The ends were cut back, 0 bases at V and 3 bases at J, with 12 bases in the middle. CDR3 loop: CASSQEERRIYEQYF. CDR3 sequence (DNA): TGCGCCAGCAGCCAAGAAGAGAGAAGGATCTACGAGCAGTACTTC.

The gene calls are TRBV28 and TRBJ2-1; TRBD2 matches at 11 bases. V lost 1 base, J lost 6 bases, and 11 bases stayed unmatched. The germline gives CDR1 MDHEN, CDR2 SYDVKM. The CDR3 length is 18 residues. This chain's CDR3 is CASSLSPPLAGDRNEQFF. The CDR3 DNA follows: TGTGCCAGCAGTTTATCTCCGCCACTAGCGGGAGACCGCAATGAGCAGTTCTTC. The full variable domain, with the rest looked up from reference TRBV28 and TRBJ2-1, is DVKVTQSSRYLVKRTGEKVFLECVQDMDHENMFWYRQDPGLGLRLIYFSYDVKMKEKGDIPEGYSVSREKKERFSLILESASTNQTSMYLCASSLSPPLAGDRNEQFFGPGTRLTVL.

The J gene is TRBJ2-7, the V gene TRBV19; 7 bases are a match to TRBD1. This CDR3 comprises 14 residues. The germline gives CDR1 LNHDA, CDR2 SQIVND (reference sequence). The junction had 2 bases not matched to a gene; V was cut back by 1 base and J by 2 bases. CDR3 sequence (DNA): TGTGCCAGTAGTATAGTTCAGGGGGCCTACGAGCAGTACTTC. It encodes CASSIVQGAYEQYF.

V is TRBV7-9 and J is TRBJ2-7; 12 positions match TRBD2. Germline V gives CDR1 SEHNR, CDR2 FQNEAQ (reference sequence). This CDR3 comprises 15 residues. The V and J ends lost 10 bases and 4 bases, in that order; junction bases with no gene match: 11. The CDR3 here is CATATSGGSKYEQYF. The CDR3 coding sequence is TGTGCCACCGCGACTAGCGGGGGCTCCAAGTACGAGCAGTACTTC.

This rearrangement joins TRBV29-1 to TRBJ1-2; the match to TRBD1 covers 10 bases. Germline-derived CDR1 and CDR2 are SQVTM and ANQGSEA. The CDR3 runs to 16 residues. J was trimmed by 6 bases and V by 3 bases; bases with no gene match: 13. CDR3 protein: CSVDDPGTGAANGYTF. In DNA form, the CDR3 reads TGCAGCGTTGACGATCCCGGGACAGGGGCGGCTAATGGCTACACCTTC.

The chain links TRBV5-8 to TRBJ2-7, with D perhaps TRBD1 (6 bases). CDR1 SGHTS and CDR2 YDEGEE come from the germline V gene. The V and J ends lost 2 bases and 0 bases respectively, with 12 bases between them. The CDR3 sequence is 15 residues long. CDR3 sequence: CASSLQGGNSYEQYF. The CDR3 DNA reads TGTGCCAGCAGCTTACAGGGCGGAAACTCCTACGAGCAGTACTTC.

This clone has more than one count but fewer than ten. Other DNA sequences from this sample encode an identical CDR3 as well. The V gene is TRBV30, the J gene TRBJ2-3; D is ambiguous. This CDR3 comprises 11 residues. In germline, CDR1 is GTSNPN, CDR2 SVGIG (reference sequence). V lost 3 bases and J lost 3, with 4 bases in between. DNA of the CDR3: TGTGCCTGGAGCCCAACAGATACGCAGTATTTT. Its protein product is CAWSPTDTQYF.

The rearrangement uses TRBV10-3 and TRBJ2-2; D remains ambiguous. The CDR3 runs 16 residues. Germline CDR1 ENHRY, CDR2 SYGVKD. With 2 bases removed from V and 0 bases from J, the gap between germline ends came to 10 bases. CDR3 DNA sequence: TGTGCCATCAGTGAGCACGCACCGACGAACACCGGGGAGCTGTTTTTT. Protein sequence: CAISEHAPTNTGELFF.

The chain combines TRBV19 with TRBJ1-1; D gene unclear. CDR1 is LNHDA, CDR2 SQIVND, per germline (reference sequence). The length of the CDR3 is 13 residues. V lost 5 bases and J 4 bases, leaving 11 bases between the germline ends. CDR3 in amino acids: CASSLFSGTEAFF. CDR3 in DNA: TGTGCCAGTAGTCTCTTCTCCGGCACTGAAGCTTTCTTT.

The chain carries TRBV19 and TRBJ2-1, with a tentative D call TRBD2 (7 bases). Germline V gene lookup returns CDR1 LNHDA and CDR2 SQIVND (reference sequence). V lost 5 bases and J lost 6, with 17 bases in between. CDR3 length equals 15 residues. As DNA, the CDR3 is TGTGCCAGTAGTGTGACGGCGGGGGCAATCAATGAGCAGTTCTTC. This encodes CASSVTAGAINEQFF.

As DNA, the CDR3 is TGCAGCGTTGAAGGGGGGACAGGGGGCTGGCAAGAGACCCAGTACTTC. It codes for CSVEGGTGGWQETQYF. This chain connects TRBV29-1 to TRBJ2-5, with 12 nucleotides matching TRBD1. The germline CDR1 and CDR2 sequences are SQVTM and ANQGSEA. The trim removed 1 base at V and 2 bases at J, leaving 5 bases unmatched. The CDR3 extends over 16 amino acids.

This chain uses TRBV6-4 with TRBJ1-1; D is perhaps TRBD1 (5 bases). Germline CDR1 reads MRHNA; CDR2 reads SNTAGT. The V end was cut by 3 bases, the J end by 5 bases, with 10 bases between. The CDR3 totals 13 residues. CDR3 nucleotides: TGTGCCAGCAGTGAAGGGGCGAGGACTGAAGCTTTCTTT. Amino acid sequence: CASSEGARTEAFF.

The chain couples TRBV29-1 to TRBJ2-3; D is ambiguous. Germline CDR1 SQVTM, CDR2 ANQGSEA. This CDR3 spans 16 amino acids. V was cut by 3 bases and J by 2 bases, with 18 bases left in between. The CDR3, as DNA: TGCAGCGTTGACCCCGGTGAGACAAGCACCACAGATACGCAGTATTTT. It codes for CSVDPGETSTTDTQYF.

This chain links TRBV2 with TRBJ1-3, with D uncertain. This CDR3 has 20 amino acids. Trimming took 3 bases from V and 0 from J, leaving 24 bases between them. The germline CDR1 and CDR2 sequences are SNHLY and FYNNEI. CDR3 sequence reads: CASSDARVGQIVSSGNTIYF. DNA of the CDR3: TGTGCCAGCAGTGACGCAAGAGTCGGCCAGATCGTAAGCTCTGGAAACACCATATATTTT.

V is TRBV7-9 and J is TRBJ2-2; D gene ambiguous. Trimming took 7 bases from V and 3 from J, leaving 15 bases between them. This CDR3 region has 15 residues. CDR1 SEHNR and CDR2 FQNEAQ come from the germline V gene (reference sequence). CDR3 coding DNA: TGTGCCAGCACCACCCCGGAATCGGACACCGGGGAGCTGTTTTTT. This gives the protein CASTTPESDTGELFF.

V usage is TRBV6-5 and J usage is TRBJ2-7; TRBD2 matches at 7 bases. The CDR3 extends over 13 amino acids. After removal of 6 bases from V and 4 bases from J, the junction contained 6 bases not matched to a gene. The germline gives CDR1 MNHEY, CDR2 SVGAGI. In nucleotides, the CDR3 is TGTGCCAGCAGCCCCCGGGGGGATTACGAGCAGTACTTC. Protein sequence: CASSPRGDYEQYF.

The V gene is TRBV5-6, the J gene TRBJ1-2; 7 positions match TRBD1. The germline CDR1 and CDR2 sequences are SGHDT and YYEEEE. V lost 4 bases and J lost 3; bases outside the gene matches: 6. The CDR3 is made up of 14 amino acids. The CDR3 here is CASSPETGHYGYTF. CDR3 coding DNA: TGTGCCAGCAGCCCAGAGACAGGGCACTATGGCTACACCTTC.

This chain uses TRBV4-1 with TRBJ1-1; tentative D call: TRBD1 (5 bases). V shed 0 bases and J shed 1 base, with 12 bases lying between them. The CDR3 is 16 residues long. Looked up from germline, CDR1 is MGHRA and CDR2 is YSYEKL. CDR3 DNA sequence: TGCGCCAGCAGCCAAGATGTACGGCAGGGGAACACTGAAGCTTTCTTT. This gives the protein CASSQDVRQGNTEAFF.

This clone was picked up one time. The chain joins TRBV30 to TRBJ2-3; possibly TRBD1 or TRBD2 for D (5 bases each). The CDR3 has 14 amino acids. CDR1 is GTSNPN and CDR2 is SVGIG in the germline V gene (reference sequence). V lost 0 bases and J 6 bases, leaving 13 bases between the germline ends. CDR3 sequence reads: CAWSVGQGVDTQYF. For the CDR3, the DNA is TGTGCCTGGAGTGTCGGTCAGGGAGTGGATACGCAGTATTTT.